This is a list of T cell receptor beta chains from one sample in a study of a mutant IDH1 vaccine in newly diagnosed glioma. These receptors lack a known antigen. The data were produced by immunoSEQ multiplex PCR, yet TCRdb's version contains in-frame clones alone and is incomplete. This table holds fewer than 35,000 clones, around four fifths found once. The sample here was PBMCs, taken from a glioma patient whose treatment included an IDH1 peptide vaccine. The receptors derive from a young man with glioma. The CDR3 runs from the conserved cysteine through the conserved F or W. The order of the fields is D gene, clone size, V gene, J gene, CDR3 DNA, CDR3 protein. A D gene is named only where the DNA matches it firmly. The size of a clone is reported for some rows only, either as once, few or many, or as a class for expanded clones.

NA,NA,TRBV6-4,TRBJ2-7,TGTGCCAGCAATGGAGTCAGGAGGATTCATCTTCCCTTCGAGCAGTACTTC,CASNGVRRIHLPFEQYF
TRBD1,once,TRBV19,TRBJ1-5,TGTGCCAGTAGCCTGGGACAGGGCAATCAGCCCCAGCATTTT,CASSLGQGNQPQHF
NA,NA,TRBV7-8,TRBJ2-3,TGTGCCAGCAGCCACTACACAGATACGCAGTATTTT,CASSHYTDTQYF
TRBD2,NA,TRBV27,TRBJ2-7,TGTGCCAGCAGTTTGGGACTAGCGGACTATGAGCAGTACTTC,CASSLGLADYEQYF
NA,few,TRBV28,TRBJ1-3,TGTGCCAGCAGTTTATTTGTCAGAACAGGCCGAAACACCATATATTTT,CASSLFVRTGRNTIYF
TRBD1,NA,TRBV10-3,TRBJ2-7,TGTGCCATCAGTGAGGGGCCGGGACAGGGGTACGAGCAGTACTTC,CAISEGPGQGYEQYF
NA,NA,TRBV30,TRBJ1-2,TGTGCCTGGAGTTCGGGGGGCCCGGGTTACACCTTC,CAWSSGGPGYTF
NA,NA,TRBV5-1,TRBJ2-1,TGCGCCAGCACCTTATCGGGAGTACCATACAATGAGCAGTTCTTC,CASTLSGVPYNEQFF
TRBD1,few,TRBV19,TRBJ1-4,TGTGCCAGTAGCCCGAGAGGACAGGGAGAAGAAAAACTGTTTTTT,CASSPRGQGEEKLFF
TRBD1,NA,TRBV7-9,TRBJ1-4,TGTGCCAGCAGTTTGACAGGGGGAGGTGAAAAACTGTTTTTT,CASSLTGGGEKLFF
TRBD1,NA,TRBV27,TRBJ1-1,TGTGCCAGCAGTCCATACAGGGGGCAGAACACTGAAGCTTTCTTT,CASSPYRGQNTEAFF
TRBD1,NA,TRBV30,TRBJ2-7,TGTGCCTGGGCTAGGGGGCTCTACGAGCAGTACTTC,CAWARGLYEQYF
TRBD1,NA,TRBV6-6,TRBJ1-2,TGTGCCAGCAGTCCGACAGGGGGGAAGTATGGCTACACCTTC,CASSPTGGKYGYTF
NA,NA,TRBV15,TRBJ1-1,TGTGCCACCCGGGGATTTTTGAACACTGAAGCTTTCTTT,CATRGFLNTEAFF
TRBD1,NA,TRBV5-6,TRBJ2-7,TGTGCCAGCAGCGGCAGGGGGAACTCCTACGAGCAGTACTTC,CASSGRGNSYEQYF
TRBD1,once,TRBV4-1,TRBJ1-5,TGCGCCAGCAGCCAAAGAGGACAGGGGGCTATCACGTCCAATCAGCCCCAGCATTTT,CASSQRGQGAITSNQPQHF
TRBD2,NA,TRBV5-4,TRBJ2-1,TGTGCCAGCAGCCGGACCCGCGGCGGGAGGGCCCCCAATGAGCAGTTCTTC,CASSRTRGGRAPNEQFF
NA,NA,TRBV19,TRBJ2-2,TGTGCCAGTAGTATAAGGGGCCAGGGGAACACCGGGGAGCTGTTTTTT,CASSIRGQGNTGELFF
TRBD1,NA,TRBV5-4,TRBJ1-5,TGTGCCACCTCAGGGGGCTCAGACAATCAGCCCCAGCATTTT,CATSGGSDNQPQHF
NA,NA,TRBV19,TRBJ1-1,TGTGCCAGTAGTAAGCGACACCGGAACACTGAAGCTTTCTTT,CASSKRHRNTEAFF
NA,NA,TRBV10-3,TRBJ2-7,TGTGCCATCAGCTCCCGGGGGGCTCCCGAGCAGTACTTC,CAISSRGAPEQYF
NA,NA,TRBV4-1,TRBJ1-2,TGCGCCAGCAGCCCAGGGGTTCAGGTTGGGGATTTCTATGGCTACACCTTC,CASSPGVQVGDFYGYTF
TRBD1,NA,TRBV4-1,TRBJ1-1,TGCGCCAGTGTTGGACAGGTTGACACTGAAGCTTTCTTT,CASVGQVDTEAFF
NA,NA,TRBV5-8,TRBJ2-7,TGTGCCAGCAGCATTAGACGGGGCCCCCTCGAGCAGTACTTC,CASSIRRGPLEQYF
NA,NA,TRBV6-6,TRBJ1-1,TGTGCCAGCAGTTACACGCAGGGGTCTGAAGCTTTCTTT,CASSYTQGSEAFF
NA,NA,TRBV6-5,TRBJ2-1,TGTGCCAGCTCGAGGGGTGGATCTGAGCAGTTCTTC,CASSRGGSEQFF
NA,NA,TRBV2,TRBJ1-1,TGTGCCAGCAGCACGTCGAACACTGAAGCTTTCTTT,CASSTSNTEAFF
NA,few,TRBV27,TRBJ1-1,TGTGCCAGCCGGAACCCGGGTTTTACTGAAGCTTTCTTT,CASRNPGFTEAFF
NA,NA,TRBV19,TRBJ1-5,TGTGCCAGTAGTATGAGAGAGGAAACCTACAATCAGCCCCAGCATTTT,CASSMREETYNQPQHF
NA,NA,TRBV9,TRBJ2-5,TGTGCCAGCAGCGTAGATCTCCTCAGAGAGACCCAGTACTTC,CASSVDLLRETQYF
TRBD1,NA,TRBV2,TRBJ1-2,TGTGCCAGGGAGACAGGGCCCGTCTCTTATGGCTACACCTTC,CARETGPVSYGYTF
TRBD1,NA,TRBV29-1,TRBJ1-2,TGCAGCGGGCTGACAGGGAACTATGGCTACACCTTC,CSGLTGNYGYTF
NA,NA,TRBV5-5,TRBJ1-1,TGTGCCAGCAGCTTGTCCCCGAGTCACACTGAAGCTTTCTTT,CASSLSPSHTEAFF
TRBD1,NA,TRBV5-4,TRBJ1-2,TGTGCCAGCAGCTTGGACAGGGGGGTCAATGAATACACCTTC,CASSLDRGVNEYTF
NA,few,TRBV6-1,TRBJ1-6,TGTGCCAGCAGTGAATTCGCGTATTCACCCCTCCACTTT,CASSEFAYSPLHF
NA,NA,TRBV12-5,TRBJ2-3,TGTGCTAGTGGTAGTACCGCAGATACGCAGTATTTT,CASGSTADTQYF
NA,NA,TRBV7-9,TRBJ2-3,TGTGCCAGCAGCTTGATGTCACACGGGGATACGCAGTATTTT,CASSLMSHGDTQYF
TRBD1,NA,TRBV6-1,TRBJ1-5,TGTGCCAGCAGCCCCCGGGACAGAGACGATCAGCCCCAGCATTTT,CASSPRDRDDQPQHF
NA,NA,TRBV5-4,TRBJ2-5,TGTGCCAGCAGCAACAGAAAAGAGACCCAGTACTTC,CASSNRKETQYF
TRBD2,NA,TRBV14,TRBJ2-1,TGTGCCAGCGGAAGCGGGGGGGCCTACAATGAGCAGTTCTTC,CASGSGGAYNEQFF
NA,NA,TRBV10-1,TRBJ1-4,TGCGCCAGCAGTGACGGGGGCCAGGATGAAAAACTGTTTTTT,CASSDGGQDEKLFF
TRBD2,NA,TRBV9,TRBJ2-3,TGTGCCAGCAGCGTAGTTGGCGGGAGTCGGACAGATACGCAGTATTTT,CASSVVGGSRTDTQYF
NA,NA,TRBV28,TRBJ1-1,TGTGCCAGCAGTTTACCCACAGGGATGAACACTGAAGCTTTCTTT,CASSLPTGMNTEAFF
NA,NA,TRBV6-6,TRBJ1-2,TGTGCCAGCAGTCGGAGAGCCTATGGCTACACCTTC,CASSRRAYGYTF
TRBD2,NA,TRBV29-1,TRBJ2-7,TGCAGCGTTGAAGCCCTACTAGCGGGAGGACTCGAGCAGTACTTC,CSVEALLAGGLEQYF
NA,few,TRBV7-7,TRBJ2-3,TGTGCCAGCAGCTTCCGGGGCACAGATACGCAGTATTTT,CASSFRGTDTQYF
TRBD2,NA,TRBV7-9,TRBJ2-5,TGTGCCAGCAGCTTTACTAGCGGGAGATCTGAAGAGACCCAGTACTTC,CASSFTSGRSEETQYF
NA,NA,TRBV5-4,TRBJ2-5,TGTGCCAGCAGCCTCCAAGAGACCCAGTACTTC,CASSLQETQYF
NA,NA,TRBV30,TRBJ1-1,TGTGCCTGGAGTGTAGGACGGAGAGGCGCTGAAGCTTTCTTT,CAWSVGRRGAEAFF